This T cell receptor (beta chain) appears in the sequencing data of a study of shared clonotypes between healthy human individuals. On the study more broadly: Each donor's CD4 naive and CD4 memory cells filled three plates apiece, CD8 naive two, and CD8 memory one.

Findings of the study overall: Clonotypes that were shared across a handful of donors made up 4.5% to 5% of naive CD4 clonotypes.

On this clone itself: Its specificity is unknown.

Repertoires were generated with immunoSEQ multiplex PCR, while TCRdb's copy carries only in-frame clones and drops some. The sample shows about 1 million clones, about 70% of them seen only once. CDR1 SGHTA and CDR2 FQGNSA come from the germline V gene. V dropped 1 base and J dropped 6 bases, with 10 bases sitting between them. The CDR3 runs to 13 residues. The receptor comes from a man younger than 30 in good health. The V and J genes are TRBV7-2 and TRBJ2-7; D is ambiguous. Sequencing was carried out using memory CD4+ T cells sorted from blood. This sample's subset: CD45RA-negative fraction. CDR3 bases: TGTGCCAGCAGCTTAGACATACTATTCGAGCAGTACTTC. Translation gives CASSLDILFEQYF. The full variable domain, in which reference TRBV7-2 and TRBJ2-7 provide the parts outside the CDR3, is GAGVSQSPSNKVTEKGKDVELRCDPISGHTALYWYRQSLGQGLEFLIYFQGNSAPDKSGLPSDRFSAERTGGSVSTLTIQRTQQEDSAVYLCASSLDILFEQYFGPGTRLTVT.